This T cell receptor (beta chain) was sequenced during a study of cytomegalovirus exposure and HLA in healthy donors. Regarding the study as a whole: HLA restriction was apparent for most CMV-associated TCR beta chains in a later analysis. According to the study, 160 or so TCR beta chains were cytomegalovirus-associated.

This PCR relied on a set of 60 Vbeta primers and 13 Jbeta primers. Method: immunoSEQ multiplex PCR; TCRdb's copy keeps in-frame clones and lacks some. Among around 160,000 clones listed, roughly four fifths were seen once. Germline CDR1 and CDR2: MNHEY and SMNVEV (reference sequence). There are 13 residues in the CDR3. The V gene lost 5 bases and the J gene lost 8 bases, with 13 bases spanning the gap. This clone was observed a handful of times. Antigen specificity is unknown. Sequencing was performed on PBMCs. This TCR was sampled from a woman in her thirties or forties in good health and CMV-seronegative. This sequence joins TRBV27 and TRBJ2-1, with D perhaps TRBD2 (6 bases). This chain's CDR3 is CASSPGSGHEQFF. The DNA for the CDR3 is TGTGCCAGCAGTCCCGGGAGTGGGCATGAGCAGTTCTTC.